These 30 T cell receptor beta chains came from one sample sequenced in a study of cytomegalovirus exposure and HLA in healthy donors (dated by TCRdb to the late 2010s). Library preparation employed the immunoSEQ multiplex PCR assay. For the multiplex PCR, a mixture combining 60 forward primers for TCR Vbeta segments and 13 reverse primers for TCR Jbeta segments was used. TCRdb retrieved this table from immuneACCESS and kept in-frame rearrangements only. Not all clones are present; in checked studies, unresolved V genes account for under half, and no reason is known for the remainder. A total of around 64,000 clones appear in this sample, 80% to 90% of them only once. The biggest ten clones account for 12% of the sample. Sequencing used PBMCs. These receptors were taken from a woman aged 30 to 39 in good health and CMV-seropositive.

V gene TRBV6-6 combines with J gene TRBJ1-3; possibly TRBD1 for D (6 bases). This CDR3 comprises 14 residues. Trimming cost V 6 bases and J 4 bases, with 13 bases left between them. The V gene's germline CDR1 is MNHNY and CDR2 SVGAGI (reference sequence). CDR3 residues: CASSLQGGGNTIYF. CDR3 DNA: TGTGCCAGCAGCCTACAGGGTGGCGGAAACACCATATATTTT.

The chain has TRBV7-9 and TRBJ2-1, with 9 bases lining up with TRBD2. The CDR3 extends over 14 amino acids. From germline, CDR1 is SEHNR and CDR2 FQNEAQ (reference sequence). Losses at the gene ends were 5 bases for V and 5 bases for J; bases not matched to a gene: 4. The CDR3: CASSQTSGHNEQFF. The CDR3 DNA reads TGTGCCAGCAGCCAGACTAGCGGTCACAATGAGCAGTTCTTC.

This clone was picked up a small number of times. The chain employs TRBV4-1 and TRBJ1-3; 7 positions agree with TRBD1. CDR3 length: 17 residues. Per the germline V gene, CDR1 is MGHRA and CDR2 is YSYEKL. The J segment lost 0 bases and the V segment lost 4 bases, leaving 9 bases of the junction unmatched. The CDR3 loop is CASSLASGQNSGNTIYF. CDR3 nucleotides: TGCGCCAGCAGCCTCGCTTCGGGACAGAACTCTGGAAACACCATATATTTT.

The rearrangement links TRBV11-2 to TRBJ2-2; 9 bases align to TRBD2. The CDR3 spans 16 residues. CDR1 and CDR2 (germline): SGHAT, FQNNGV. V shed 1 base and J 2 bases; nucleotides not matched to a gene: 2. Here the CDR3 reads CASSLGLAVNTGELFF. CDR3 sequence (DNA): TGTGCCAGCAGCTTAGGACTAGCGGTTAACACCGGGGAGCTGTTTTTT.

This clone was picked up one time. The chain carries TRBV18 and TRBJ1-5, with D perhaps matching TRBD1 (6 bases). The CDR3 extends over 18 amino acids. Germline V lookup: CDR1 KGHSH, CDR2 LQKENI. The V end lost 1 base, the J end lost 5 bases, and 21 bases lay between the germline ends. CDR3 protein: CASSPRSSQGWIDQPQHF. The DNA for the CDR3 is TGTGCCAGCTCACCACGAAGCTCACAGGGTTGGATAGATCAGCCCCAGCATTTT.

The chain recombines TRBV7-2 with TRBJ2-5, with TRBD2 matching 11 bases. The tail of the sequence fits TRBJ2-7 better, so the J call may be wrong. Germline values: CDR1 SGHTA, CDR2 FQGNSA. This CDR3 contains 14 residues. The CDR3 region has the DNA TGTGCCAGCAGCCCTCTAGCGGGAGGTTACGAGCAGTACTTC. Translated, it gives CASSPLAGGYEQYF.

V gene TRBV2 combines with J gene TRBJ2-7; 11 nucleotides line up with TRBD2. Germline V gives CDR1 SNHLY, CDR2 FYNNEI. The V and J ends lost 9 bases and 5 bases, in that order; junction bases with no gene match: 6. The CDR3 is 13 residues long. This CDR3 is CASRLAGHHEQYF. CDR3 nucleotides: TGTGCCAGTAGACTAGCGGGACACCACGAGCAGTACTTC.

The J gene is TRBJ2-7, the V gene TRBV5-1; 9 nucleotides align to TRBD1. The CDR3 length is 17 residues. V was pared by 0 bases and J by 0 bases, with 7 bases of the junction left unmatched. CDR1 and CDR2 from the germline V gene are SGHRS and YFSETQ. Here the CDR3 reads CASSLALGQGRSYEQYF. The CDR3 DNA reads TGCGCCAGCAGCTTGGCCTTGGGACAGGGCCGCTCCTACGAGCAGTACTTC.

This clone showed up just once. The gene calls are TRBV5-1 and TRBJ2-5, with TRBD1 matching 9 bases. The ends lost 9 bases at V and 0 bases at J; junction bases unmatched: 9. This CDR3 comprises 15 residues. Germline-derived CDR1 and CDR2 are SGHRS and YFSETQ. The chain's CDR3 is CATQLGTGNQETQYF. The CDR3, as DNA: TGCGCCACGCAGCTGGGGACAGGGAACCAAGAGACCCAGTACTTC.

The genes are TRBV6-1 and TRBJ2-1, with D uncertain. V lost 5 bases and J lost 0, with 5 bases in between. CDR3 length equals 13 residues. CDR1 is MNHNS and CDR2 is SASEGT in the germline V gene. As DNA, the CDR3 is TGTGCCAGCAGTCACAACTCCTACAATGAGCAGTTCTTC. The encoded protein is CASSHNSYNEQFF.

The chain combines TRBV27 with TRBJ1-1; D might be TRBD1 (5 bases). CDR3 length: 12 residues. Germline V gene sequence: CDR1 MNHEY, CDR2 SMNVEV (reference sequence). The V end lost 8 bases, the J end lost 5 bases, and 12 bases lay between the germline ends. CDR3 nucleotides: TGTGCCAGCTGGACAACCCGTACTGAAGCTTTCTTT. Its protein is CASWTTRTEAFF.

CDR3 residues: CASSTQKPVAQYF. The CDR3 region has the DNA TGTGCCAGCAGCACCCAGAAACCAGTCGCGCAGTATTTT. This chain links TRBV11-2 with TRBJ2-3, with D unresolved. This CDR3 spans 13 amino acids. CDR1 SGHAT and CDR2 FQNNGV come from the germline V gene. Trimming removed 5 bases at V and 10 bases at J, with 16 bases between.

Details on this clone: Other nucleotide sequences from this sample produce the same CDR3. The rearrangement links TRBV7-3 to TRBJ1-2; D unresolved. Germline CDR1 SGHTA, CDR2 FQGTGA. Trimming removed 4 bases from V and 8 bases from J, with 23 bases in between. The CDR3 consists of 16 residues. CDR3 loop: CASSSQSGGFIGGYTF. In DNA form, the CDR3 reads TGTGCCAGCAGCTCTCAGTCGGGCGGGTTTATAGGAGGCTACACCTTC.

To note about this clone: The conserved phenylalanine or tryptophan normally closing the CDR3 is absent here, so this likely arose from a read error. This sequence joins TRBV5-6 and TRBJ1-2, with 8 bases identical to TRBD1. The CDR3 consists of 15 residues. CDR1 and CDR2 from the germline V gene are SGHDT and YYEEEE. The ends lost 6 bases at V and 6 bases at J; junction bases unmatched: 13. The CDR3 is CASNRIMTGAHGYTL. Written as DNA, the CDR3 is TGTGCCAGCAACCGGATAATGACAGGGGCTCATGGCTACACCCTC.

This clone has just a few counts. This chain links TRBV20-1 with TRBJ1-2; no clear D gene. Trimming stripped 4 bases from V and 3 bases from J, with 3 bases between. The CDR3 runs to 10 residues. Germline V gives CDR1 DFQATT, CDR2 SNEGSKA (reference sequence). DNA of the CDR3: TGCAGTGCTACGGACTATGGCTACACCTTC. This encodes CSATDYGYTF.

The V and J genes are TRBV6-5 and TRBJ2-1; 9 nucleotides line up with TRBD2. The CDR3 has 15 residues. The germline V gene encodes CDR1 MNHEY and CDR2 SVGAGI. The junction had 6 bases not matched to a gene; V was cut back by 7 bases and J by 2 bases. This chain's CDR3 is CASTLSGSAYNEQFF. CDR3 nucleotide sequence: TGTGCCAGCACCCTTAGCGGGAGCGCCTACAATGAGCAGTTCTTC.

A word on this clone: Germline is not matched at one junction end, which may reflect a read error. The same CDR3 is also encoded by other DNA sequences in this sample. This sequence joins TRBV6-1 and TRBJ1-1, with D possibly TRBD1 on 5 matching bases. CDR1 is MNHNS and CDR2 is SASEGT in the germline V gene. This CDR3 contains 14 residues. The CDR3, as DNA: TGTGCTAGCAGTGAAGCCGGGGGGACCACTGAAGCTTTCTTT. Amino acid sequence: CASSEAGGTTEAFF.

The genes are TRBV29-1 and TRBJ2-5; D gene ambiguous. The CDR3 contains 13 residues. The V end lost 7 bases, the J end lost 4 bases, and 16 bases lay between the germline ends. From germline, CDR1 is SQVTM and CDR2 ANQGSEA. The CDR3 sequence is CSARPSGRETQYF. The CDR3 DNA reads as TGCAGCGCCCGCCCATCTGGTAGAGAGACCCAGTACTTC.

This chain joins TRBV29-1 and TRBJ2-5; 8 nucleotides agree with TRBD1. The CDR3 spans 15 residues. Germline V lookup: CDR1 SQVTM, CDR2 ANQGSEA. V shed 2 bases, J shed 7 bases, and the junction held 12 bases outside the gene matches. The CDR3 DNA is TGCAGCGTTGAACAAAGACAGGGGCCGCCGGGGACCCAGTACTTC. Translated, it gives CSVEQRQGPPGTQYF.

The V and J genes are TRBV5-1 and TRBJ1-2, with 9 bases aligning to TRBD1. Trimming at V came to 4 bases and at J to 4 bases, leaving 5 bases not matched to a gene. The CDR3 spans 14 residues. The V gene's germline CDR1 is SGHRS and CDR2 YFSETQ. Here the CDR3 reads CASSGWDRAYGYTF. The CDR3 bases are TGCGCCAGCAGCGGCTGGGACAGGGCCTATGGCTACACCTTC.

The chain links TRBV6-1 to TRBJ2-7; 12 bases map to TRBD1. The trim removed 4 bases at V and 2 bases at J, leaving 3 bases unmatched. The CDR3 has 15 amino acids. In germline, CDR1 is MNHNS, CDR2 SASEGT. The CDR3: CASSAGTGGTYEQYF. DNA of the CDR3: TGTGCCAGCAGTGCCGGGACAGGGGGCACCTACGAGCAGTACTTC.

The chain has TRBV6-1 and TRBJ1-5, with 9 bases fitting TRBD1. CDR3 length equals 13 residues. CDR1 is MNHNS, CDR2 SASEGT, per germline. Germline trimming cut 7 bases from V and 9 bases from J; bases unmatched to any gene: 7. CDR3 in amino acids: CASNTGGYLPQHF. Here the CDR3 DNA reads TGTGCCAGCAACACAGGGGGCTATTTGCCCCAGCATTTT.

This chain uses TRBV29-1 with TRBJ1-2, with TRBD1 matching over 7 bases. CDR3 length equals 13 residues. Germline V lookup: CDR1 SQVTM, CDR2 ANQGSEA. V was pared by 3 bases and J by 4 bases, with 5 bases of the junction left unmatched. CDR3 residues: CSVDLTGCYGYTF. In DNA, the CDR3 is TGCAGCGTTGATCTGACAGGGTGCTATGGCTACACCTTC.

The chain uses TRBV15 and TRBJ1-2, with 9 bases identical to TRBD1. After removal of 6 bases from V and 4 bases from J, the junction contained 3 bases not matched to a gene. This CDR3 comprises 13 residues. The germline gives CDR1 LNHNV, CDR2 YYDKDF (reference sequence). The CDR3 sequence is CATSSDRGYGYTF. DNA for the CDR3: TGTGCCACCAGTTCGGACAGGGGCTATGGCTACACCTTC.

The gene calls are TRBV5-1 and TRBJ2-5; TRBD2 might be the D (5 bases). The germline V and J ends were trimmed by 0 bases and 4 bases, with 10 bases remaining between them. Per the germline V gene, CDR1 is SGHRS and CDR2 is YFSETQ. The CDR3 loop spans 14 amino acids. The CDR3 DNA reads TGCGCCAGCAGCTTGGGACTCGGGGTAGAGACCCAGTACTTC. Encoded protein: CASSLGLGVETQYF.

This chain joins TRBV6-5 and TRBJ1-5, with TRBD1 identical over 8 bases. This CDR3 is 15 amino acids long. The junction had 5 bases not matched to a gene; V was cut back by 2 bases and J by 5 bases. Germline CDR1 and CDR2: MNHEY and SVGAGI. The DNA for the CDR3 is TGTGCCAGCAGTTACAGGACAGGGATTCATCAGCCCCAGCATTTT. Residues: CASSYRTGIHQPQHF.

To note about this clone: Other DNA sequences from this sample encode an identical CDR3 as well. V and J are TRBV29-1 and TRBJ1-1, with D unclear. There are 11 residues in the CDR3. The germline CDR1 and CDR2 sequences are SQVTM and ANQGSEA. V was shortened by 6 bases and J by 2 bases, with 7 bases between the two germline ends. This CDR3 is CSVVLNTEAFF. CDR3 coding DNA: TGCAGCGTCGTCCTCAACACTGAAGCTTTCTTT.

The chain couples TRBV7-2 to TRBJ2-1; TRBD1 might be the D (6 bases). Germline values: CDR1 SGHTA, CDR2 FQGNSA. The CDR3 spans 15 residues. Trimming took off 4 bases at V and 4 bases at J, with 14 bases between the two ends. The chain's CDR3 is CASSSSGTTYNEQFF. DNA of the CDR3: TGTGCCAGCAGCTCTTCCGGGACAACTTACAATGAGCAGTTCTTC.

The chain couples TRBV5-1 to TRBJ1-2; 10 nucleotides match TRBD1. With V trimmed by 0 bases and J by 4 bases, 0 bases remained unmatched. CDR3 length equals 14 residues. CDR1 is SGHRS and CDR2 is YFSETQ in the germline V gene. The DNA of the CDR3 is TGCGCCAGCAGCTTGGGACAGGGGGCCTATGGCTACACCTTC. Translation gives CASSLGQGAYGYTF.

This clone was found a few times. V is TRBV5-1 and J is TRBJ2-2, with 9 nucleotides matching TRBD1. CDR1 is SGHRS, CDR2 YFSETQ, per germline. Trimming took 2 bases from V and 0 from J; bases not matched to a gene: 5. This CDR3 spans 17 amino acids. The CDR3: CASSLRTGATNTGELFF. The CDR3 DNA sequence: TGCGCCAGCAGCTTAAGGACAGGGGCGACGAACACCGGGGAGCTGTTTTTT.